A selection of T cell receptor beta chains follows, all from one sample in a study of T-cell memory formation after mild COVID-19. TCRdb re-derived calls from the 5' RACE reads in MiXCR, one entry per CDR3 protein. The table has over 500,000 distinct CDR3 sequences, around a sixth seen once. The sequencing sample was made of PBMCs or a T cell subset sorted from them (not recorded which). These receptors came from an adult woman who had mild COVID-19 (a few samples of this study predate the infection). Cell type and time point are not known. CDR3s include the opening cysteine and the closing phenylalanine or tryptophan. A D gene is named only where the DNA matches it firmly. Rows may omit the clone size; those that give it use once, few, many or a size class.

clone size: -; V gene: TRBV15; J gene: TRBJ2-3; CDR3 length: 16; D gene: -; CDR3 DNA: TGTGCCACCAGCAGAGATCGAAGACAGAGCACAGATACGCAGTATTTT; CDR3 protein: CATSRDRRQSTDTQYF
clone size: few; V gene: TRBV7-8; J gene: TRBJ1-2; CDR3 length: 13; D gene: -; CDR3 DNA: TGTGCCAGCAGCTCCCGAACTCTCTATGGCTACACCTTC; CDR3 protein: CASSSRTLYGYTF
clone size: -; V gene: TRBV24-1; J gene: TRBJ1-4; CDR3 length: 17; D gene: TRBD1; CDR3 DNA: TGTGCCACCAGTGATTCACGCCTGACAGGGAGTGGTGAAAAACTGTTTTTT; CDR3 protein: CATSDSRLTGSGEKLFF
clone size: -; V gene: TRBV19; J gene: TRBJ1-1; CDR3 length: 13; D gene: -; CDR3 DNA: TGTGCCAGTAGTATGGGGATCAACACTGAAGCTTTCTTT; CDR3 protein: CASSMGINTEAFF
clone size: -; V gene: TRBV12-3/TRBV12-4; J gene: TRBJ1-4; CDR3 length: 15; D gene: -; CDR3 DNA: TGTGCCAGCAGTTTGGGTACGCCAGGGGTTCAAAAACTGTTTTTT; CDR3 protein: CASSLGTPGVQKLFF
clone size: -; V gene: TRBV12-3/TRBV12-4; J gene: TRBJ2-7; CDR3 length: 13; D gene: -; CDR3 DNA: TGTGCCAGCAGTTTGGAGGGAGACGGCGAGCAGTACTTC; CDR3 protein: CASSLEGDGEQYF
clone size: few; V gene: TRBV5-4; J gene: TRBJ2-5; CDR3 length: 15; D gene: -; CDR3 DNA: TGTGCCAGCAGCCCTGATGGGCTATCCGGCGGGACCCAGTACTTC; CDR3 protein: CASSPDGLSGGTQYF
clone size: many; V gene: TRBV6-4; J gene: TRBJ2-1; CDR3 length: 15; D gene: -; CDR3 DNA: TGTGCCAGCAGTGACTCAACAGGTTCCTACAATGAGCAGTTCTTC; CDR3 protein: CASSDSTGSYNEQFF
clone size: -; V gene: TRBV24-1; J gene: TRBJ2-1; CDR3 length: 14; D gene: TRBD1; CDR3 DNA: TGTGCCACCAGCGGGACAGGGGTGGGCAATGAGCAGTTCTTC; CDR3 protein: CATSGTGVGNEQFF
clone size: -; V gene: TRBV7-9; J gene: TRBJ2-7; CDR3 length: 16; D gene: TRBD1; CDR3 DNA: TGTGCCAGCAGGGCTACCCGGGGACAGGGGCTCAATGAGCAGTACTTC; CDR3 protein: CASRATRGQGLNEQYF
clone size: -; V gene: TRBV24-1; J gene: TRBJ2-7; CDR3 length: 13; D gene: -; CDR3 DNA: TGTGCCACCAGTGATCAATCTTCCTACGAGCAGTACTTC; CDR3 protein: CATSDQSSYEQYF
clone size: few; V gene: TRBV10-3; J gene: TRBJ2-2; CDR3 length: 14; D gene: -; CDR3 DNA: TGTGCCATCAGTGAGTCAGGGGGGACCGGGGAGCTGTTTTTT; CDR3 protein: CAISESGGTGELFF
clone size: few; V gene: TRBV4-1; J gene: TRBJ2-5; CDR3 length: 16; D gene: TRBD1; CDR3 DNA: TGCGCCAGCAGCCGATTCATAGACAGGGGTTTGGAGACCCAGTACTTC; CDR3 protein: CASSRFIDRGLETQYF
clone size: -; V gene: TRBV6-5; J gene: TRBJ2-3; CDR3 length: 15; D gene: -; CDR3 DNA: TGTGCCAGCAGCCGGACGGGGTTTGACGCAGATACGCAGTATTTT; CDR3 protein: CASSRTGFDADTQYF
clone size: many; V gene: TRBV29-1; J gene: TRBJ2-3; CDR3 length: 13; D gene: -; CDR3 DNA: TGCAGCGTGAGGCTGACGGACACAGATACGCAGTATTTT; CDR3 protein: CSVRLTDTDTQYF
clone size: -; V gene: TRBV20-1; J gene: TRBJ1-5; CDR3 length: 16; D gene: TRBD1; CDR3 DNA: TGCAGTGCGGCGCCCGGGACAGGGGGCAAAAATCAGCCCCAGCATTTT; CDR3 protein: CSAAPGTGGKNQPQHF
clone size: few; V gene: TRBV7-3; J gene: TRBJ2-3; CDR3 length: 16; D gene: -; CDR3 DNA: TGTGCCAGCAGCGAGGGGGGGCTGGCTAGCACAGATACGCAGTATTTT; CDR3 protein: CASSEGGLASTDTQYF
clone size: -; V gene: TRBV20-1; J gene: TRBJ1-6; CDR3 length: 16; D gene: -; CDR3 DNA: TGCAGTGCTAGACCCACTCGTAGCAGGGCGGATTCACCCCTCCACTTT; CDR3 protein: CSARPTRSRADSPLHF
clone size: once; V gene: TRBV24-1; J gene: TRBJ1-1; CDR3 length: 13; D gene: -; CDR3 DNA: TGTGCCACCTCACTCGGGGTGGGCACTGAAGCTTTCTTT; CDR3 protein: CATSLGVGTEAFF
clone size: few; V gene: TRBV4-3; J gene: TRBJ2-1; CDR3 length: 14; D gene: -; CDR3 DNA: TGCGCCAGCAGCACTCGGACCGCCGGGGATGAGCAGTTCTTC; CDR3 protein: CASSTRTAGDEQFF
clone size: few; V gene: TRBV20-1; J gene: TRBJ1-2; CDR3 length: 12; D gene: -; CDR3 DNA: TGCAGTGCTAGTAGGTCTGGGGGCGGCTACACCTTC; CDR3 protein: CSASRSGGGYTF
clone size: -; V gene: TRBV7-2; J gene: TRBJ2-3; CDR3 length: 17; D gene: TRBD2; CDR3 DNA: TGTGCCAGCAGCTTAGGCGGGGGGGTCACTAGCACAGATACGCAGTATTTT; CDR3 protein: CASSLGGGVTSTDTQYF
clone size: -; V gene: TRBV5-1; J gene: TRBJ1-4; CDR3 length: 15; D gene: -; CDR3 DNA: TGCGCCAGCAGCAAATACAGTTCAACTAATGAAAAACTGTTTTTT; CDR3 protein: CASSKYSSTNEKLFF
clone size: -; V gene: TRBV12-3/TRBV12-4; J gene: TRBJ2-7; CDR3 length: 16; D gene: TRBD1; CDR3 DNA: TGTGCCAGCAGTCCGCCTGGGACAGGGGGCAACCACGAGCAGTACTTC; CDR3 protein: CASSPPGTGGNHEQYF
clone size: few; V gene: TRBV7-3; J gene: TRBJ2-2; CDR3 length: 16; D gene: TRBD1; CDR3 DNA: TGTGCCAGCAGCTACGGGGACAGGGGTATTAGCGGGGAGCTGTTTTTT; CDR3 protein: CASSYGDRGISGELFF
clone size: -; V gene: TRBV30; J gene: TRBJ1-6; CDR3 length: 15; D gene: -; CDR3 DNA: TGTGCCTGGAGTGTTGGAGGGTTGGGGGATTCACCCCTCCACTTT; CDR3 protein: CAWSVGGLGDSPLHF